What follows describes a single TCR beta chain. Its antigen is unknown. Time point indicated: week 35, safety follow-up. Each dose delivered 300 ug of mutant IDH1 20-mer peptide subcutaneously with imiquimod. Patients came in for eight vaccinations, in weeks 1, 3, 5, 7, 11, 15, 19 and 23. Patients carried new grade 3 or 4 IDH1-mutant astrocytomas lacking nuclear ATRX. TCRdb's table, derived via immunoSEQ multiplex PCR, lists solely in-frame clones and lacks some. The data show about 68,000 clones, 84% seen once. The data originate from a study of a mutant IDH1 vaccine in newly diagnosed glioma. Background on the study: Patients began vaccination 4-6 weeks after radiotherapy alone, or with temozolomide cycles. Findings and limits, study-wide: Most patients, approximately 92%, showed vaccine-induced immune responses.

From germline, CDR1 is LNHDA and CDR2 SQIVND (reference sequence). V lost 5 bases and J lost 1; bases outside the gene matches: 11. The CDR3 extends over 16 amino acids. The sequence was obtained from a man aged 18 to 30 with glioma. The rearrangement links TRBV19 to TRBJ2-7; 7 bases map to TRBD1. Sequencing used PBMCs, obtained from a glioma patient whose treatment included an IDH1 peptide vaccine. CDR3 region: CASSPHPWDRSYEQYF. CDR3 in DNA: TGTGCCAGTAGTCCCCATCCTTGGGACAGATCCTACGAGCAGTACTTC. Filled out from reference TRBV19 and TRBJ2-7, the complete variable domain reads DGGITQSPKYLFRKEGQNVTLSCEQNLNHDAMYWYRQDPGQGLRLIYYSQIVNDFQKGDIAEGYSVSREKKESFPLTVTSAQKNPTAFYLCASSPHPWDRSYEQYFGPGTRLTVT.